Detailed here is one T cell receptor beta chain. Its antigen is still unknown. The data originate from a study of T cells after yellow fever vaccination. The CDR3 sequence is 16 residues long. Germline loops: CDR1 DFQATT, CDR2 SNEGSKA (reference sequence). J gave up 3 bases and V 6 bases, and 12 bases lay outside the gene matches. TCRdb re-derived calls from the 5' RACE reads in MiXCR, one entry per CDR3 protein. This table has 550,000 to 750,000 distinct CDR3 sequences, roughly 14% appearing once. General study points: One caveat is that FACS-sorted repertoires could contain abundant clonotypes contaminating from the bulk population.

This rearrangement joins TRBV20-1 to TRBJ2-2; 8 bases are shared with TRBD2. This sequence originates from a young man who received the YFV17D yellow fever vaccine. Source: PBMCs, taken on the day of the yellow fever booster vaccination. CDR3 sequence (DNA): TGCAGTGCAACCCAACCGGGACTAGATCACACCGGGGAGCTGTTTTTT. Encoded protein: CSATQPGLDHTGELFF.